This TCR beta chain is drawn from a study of tumor and adjacent non-tumor tissue in lung cancer. This sample's RNA came from whole unsorted tissue. Newly diagnosed lung cancer patients had thoracic surgery in China, August–November 2014, without prior chemotherapy. The library came from three nested PCR rounds adapted from ARM-PCR protocols. MiXCR, applied by TCRdb to the multiplex PCR reads, yields one record per CDR3 protein. The profile covers 65,000 to 95,000 distinct CDR3 sequences, with about two thirds appearing a single time and over 9.5% taken by the ten largest. Study results and caveats: Significantly higher TCR diversity was found in tumor than normal lung. Higher tumor TCR diversity was associated with shorter survival. Tumor repertoires had a smaller top 100 clone share than normal lung.

Note on this clonotype: No antigen is known for it.

Trimming at V came to 7 bases and at J to 1 base, leaving 13 bases not matched to a gene. The length of the CDR3 is 16 residues. The germline CDR1 and CDR2 sequences are SNHLY and FYNNEI. The source is an older woman with non-small cell lung cancer. J is TRBJ2-7 and V is TRBV2, with 7 nucleotides matching TRBD2. The sequencing input was lung tumor tissue. The CDR3 region has the DNA TGTGCCAGCACCGAGATAGGCCTAGCGGTTTCCTACGAGCAGTACTTC. It yields the protein CASTEIGLAVSYEQYF. The full variable domain, its missing parts supplied by reference TRBV2 and TRBJ2-7, is EPEVTQTPSHQVTQMGQEVILRCVPISNHLYFYWYRQILGQKVEFLVSFYNNEISEKSEIFDDQFSVERPDGSNFTLKIRSTKLEDSAMYFCASTEIGLAVSYEQYFGPGTRLTVT.